These 29 T cell receptor beta chains originate from one sample sequenced in a study of T cell responses to AZD1222 COVID-19 vaccine. TCRdb's table, derived via immunoSEQ multiplex PCR, lists solely in-frame clones and lacks some. Of roughly 110,000 clones in the sample, about 90% are singletons; the top ten hold 6.2%. The sample here was peripheral blood, taken 28 days after the second AZD1222 dose. All receptors derive from an adult who received the AZD1222 COVID-19 vaccine.

This chain links TRBV19 with TRBJ2-7, with 14 bases aligning to TRBD2. The CDR3 runs to 16 residues. V was pared by 3 bases and J by 3 bases, with 4 bases of the junction left unmatched. CDR1 LNHDA and CDR2 SQIVND come from the germline V gene (reference sequence). CDR3 nucleotide sequence: TGTGCCAGTAGTATCGGGACTAGCGGGGGATACTACGAGCAGTACTTC. Translation: CASSIGTSGGYYEQYF.

The J gene is TRBJ2-4, the V gene TRBV28; tentative D call: TRBD2 (6 bases). Germline V gene data show CDR1 as MDHEN and CDR2 as SYDVKM. The CDR3 has 14 amino acids. Trimming cost V 2 bases and J 8 bases, with 13 bases left between them. Here the CDR3 reads CASSLGGESDIQYF. CDR3 DNA sequence: TGTGCCAGCAGTTTAGGAGGGGAGAGTGACATTCAGTACTTC.

The chain joins TRBV5-4 to TRBJ1-1; TRBD1 might be the D (6 bases). Trimming stripped 9 bases from V and 2 bases from J, with 14 bases between. CDR3 size: 13 residues. Germline CDR1 and CDR2: SGHNT and YYREEE (reference sequence). CDR3 in amino acids: CATGTWPNTEAFF. CDR3 coding DNA: TGTGCCACTGGGACATGGCCAAACACTGAAGCTTTCTTT.

V is TRBV11-3 and J is TRBJ2-7, with D tentatively TRBD1 or TRBD2 (5 bases each). The germline V and J ends were trimmed by 1 base and 4 bases, with 8 bases remaining between them. Germline V lookup: CDR1 SGHNT, CDR2 YENEEA. The CDR3 is 13 residues long. In DNA, the CDR3 is TGTGCCAGCAGCTTAGGGGACGGGTACGAGCAGTACTTC. Translating it yields CASSLGDGYEQYF.

The genes are TRBV4-2 and TRBJ1-2, with 9 nucleotides matching TRBD1. V trimming: 4 bases; J trimming: 8 bases; junction bases outside the gene matches: 11. The CDR3 contains 15 residues. Germline V lookup: CDR1 LGHNA, CDR2 YNFKEQ. The CDR3 coding sequence is TGTGCCAGCAGCCTTCATCGGGACAGGGCTCGAGGCTACACCTTC. Encoded protein: CASSLHRDRARGYTF.

This sequence joins TRBV4-3 and TRBJ1-2; 7 bases match TRBD1. Germline V gives CDR1 LGHNA, CDR2 YSLEER. V lost 2 bases and J lost 4; bases outside the gene matches: 7. The CDR3 is 15 residues long. This chain's CDR3 is CASSQTGTDLYGYTF. The CDR3 DNA reads TGCGCCAGCAGCCAAACCGGGACAGACCTCTATGGCTACACCTTC.

This clone has a single count. The V gene is TRBV7-2, the J gene TRBJ2-7; 10 bases are shared with TRBD2. CDR3 size: 14 residues. Germline V gives CDR1 SGHTA, CDR2 FQGNSA. The trim removed 2 bases at V and 5 bases at J, leaving 3 bases unmatched. CDR3 sequence (DNA): TGTGCCAGCAGCTTACTAGCGGGAGTTAACGAGCAGTACTTC. This codes for CASSLLAGVNEQYF.

The J gene is TRBJ2-5, the V gene TRBV30; possible D gene TRBD2, 7 bases. Trimming removed 1 base from V and 5 bases from J, with 8 bases in between. Germline loops: CDR1 GTSNPN, CDR2 SVGIG (reference sequence). The CDR3 is 12 amino acids. CDR3 residues: CAWSEGGETQYF. CDR3 DNA sequence: TGTGCCTGGAGTGAGGGGGGGGAGACCCAGTACTTC.

The chain employs TRBV25-1 and TRBJ1-1; the D is unclear. The germline V gene encodes CDR1 MGHDK and CDR2 SYGVNS. The CDR3 runs 13 residues. V lost 6 bases to trimming and J lost 5 bases, with 13 bases between them. CDR3 nucleotide sequence: TGTGCCAGCAGCAAGGACTGGAGGACTGAAGCTTTCTTT. Its protein product is CASSKDWRTEAFF.

The chain is built from TRBV3-1 (or the pseudogene TRBV3-2) and TRBJ1-2; possible D gene TRBD1, 6 bases. V was cut by 6 bases and J by 4 bases, with 12 bases left in between. Germline V gene sequence: CDR1 LGHDT, CDR2 YNNKEL (reference sequence). The CDR3 consists of 13 residues. CDR3 sequence: CASSPTGFYGYTF. The CDR3 DNA reads TGTGCCAGCAGTCCCACAGGGTTCTATGGCTACACCTTC.

In DNA, the CDR3 is TGTGCCAGCAGTGACGGTGGGAATCAGCCCCAGCATTTT. Translation: CASSDGGNQPQHF. This sequence joins TRBV6-1 and TRBJ1-5; D uncertain. The CDR3 runs to 13 residues. With 3 bases removed from V and 4 bases from J, the gap between germline ends came to 7 bases. Germline CDR1 MNHNS, CDR2 SASEGT.

The chain recombines TRBV27 with TRBJ1-4, with a tentative D call TRBD1 (5 bases). This CDR3 comprises 15 residues. V shed 2 bases and J shed 0 bases, with 7 bases lying between them. Germline CDR1 MNHEY, CDR2 SMNVEV (reference sequence). CDR3 bases: TGTGCCAGCAGTTTACTAGGGGCAACTAATGAAAAACTGTTTTTT. It yields the protein CASSLLGATNEKLFF.

This sequence joins TRBV18 and TRBJ2-1; perhaps D is TRBD1 or TRBD2 (6 bases each). Germline assignment: CDR1 KGHSH and CDR2 LQKENI. Trimming cost V 0 bases and J 8 bases, with 11 bases left between them. CDR3 length: 14 residues. The CDR3 here is CASSPPGGVDEQFF. The CDR3 nucleotides are TGTGCCAGCTCACCACCCGGGGGCGTCGATGAGCAGTTCTTC.

This clone occurred once. This rearrangement joins TRBV10-3 to TRBJ1-2; 7 positions match TRBD1. The length of the CDR3 is 15 residues. Germline CDR1 reads ENHRY; CDR2 reads SYGVKD. Unmatched junction bases numbered 3, after V lost 0 bases and J lost 2 bases. CDR3 amino acids: CAISESGQLNYGYTF. CDR3 sequence (DNA): TGTGCCATCAGTGAGTCGGGACAGCTCAACTATGGCTACACCTTC.

The J gene is TRBJ2-3, the V gene TRBV10-2; D is unresolved. V shed 0 bases and J shed 1 base, with 2 bases lying between them. Per germline, CDR1 WSHSY and CDR2 SAAADI. The CDR3 spans 13 residues. The CDR3 region has the DNA TGCGCCAGCAGTGAGTCCGGCACAGATACGCAGTATTTT. This codes for CASSESGTDTQYF.

The V and J genes are TRBV19 and TRBJ1-2; the D gene is possibly TRBD1 (6 bases). Per germline, CDR1 LNHDA and CDR2 SQIVND (reference sequence). The V end was cut by 5 bases, the J end by 0 bases, with 16 bases between. This CDR3 has 16 residues. This CDR3 reads CASSLSGTQPNYGYTF. In nucleotides, the CDR3 is TGTGCCAGTAGTCTCTCCGGGACACAACCTAACTATGGCTACACCTTC. Based on the CDR3 plus reference TRBV19 and TRBJ1-2, the full variable domain is DGGITQSPKYLFRKEGQNVTLSCEQNLNHDAMYWYRQDPGQGLRLIYYSQIVNDFQKGDIAEGYSVSREKKESFPLTVTSAQKNPTAFYLCASSLSGTQPNYGYTFGSGTRLTVV.

The rearrangement joins TRBV11-2 to TRBJ2-5; weak D call: TRBD1 (6 bases). V shed 0 bases and J shed 5 bases, with 16 bases lying between them. Germline V gives CDR1 SGHAT, CDR2 FQNNGV. The CDR3 runs 16 residues. The CDR3 DNA sequence: TGTGCCAGCAGCTTAGATGGGGGCGCATCATTGGAGACCCAGTACTTC. Its protein is CASSLDGGASLETQYF.

The rearrangement uses TRBV2 and TRBJ1-2; D is unclear. Germline CDR1 is SNHLY and CDR2 is FYNNEI. V lost 5 bases, J lost 0 bases, and 10 bases lay in between. The CDR3 contains 14 residues. The CDR3 here is CASSTINTNYGYTF. DNA of the CDR3: TGTGCCAGCAGTACAATAAATACTAACTATGGCTACACCTTC.

This chain links TRBV7-9 with TRBJ2-1; 9 bases match TRBD1. This CDR3 contains 14 residues. Germline CDR1 is SEHNR and CDR2 is FQNEAQ (reference sequence). Germline trimming cut 3 bases from V and 3 bases from J; bases unmatched to any gene: 0. The CDR3 loop reads CASSLTGGYNEQFF. DNA for the CDR3: TGTGCCAGCAGCTTGACAGGGGGCTACAATGAGCAGTTCTTC. Full variable domain (missing parts from reference TRBV7-9 and TRBJ2-1): DTGVSQNPRHKITKRGQNVTFRCDPISEHNRLYWYRQTLGQGPEFLTYFQNEAQLEKSRLLSDRFSAERPKGSFSTLEIQRTEQGDSAMYLCASSLTGGYNEQFFGPGTRLTVL.

V usage is TRBV9 and J usage is TRBJ2-1; 8 positions match TRBD1. V was clipped by 0 bases and J by 0 bases; unmatched bases: 14. CDR1 SGDLS and CDR2 YYNGEE come from the germline V gene. This CDR3 comprises 20 residues. This CDR3 reads CASSVGTGYYSLSSYNEQFF. CDR3 coding DNA: TGTGCCAGCAGCGTAGGGACAGGGTATTATAGCCTCAGCTCCTACAATGAGCAGTTCTTC.

This chain links TRBV30 with TRBJ1-4; D is unclear. CDR1 GTSNPN and CDR2 SVGIG come from the germline V gene (reference sequence). The CDR3 spans 14 residues. Trimming removed 0 bases from V and 5 bases from J, with 10 bases in between. The CDR3 loop reads CAWSVSQGNEKLFF. For the CDR3, the DNA is TGTGCCTGGAGTGTTTCGCAAGGAAATGAAAAACTGTTTTTT. The whole variable domain, filled in from reference TRBV30 and TRBJ1-4, reads SQTIHQWPATLVQPVGSPLSLECTVEGTSNPNLYWYRQAAGRGLQLLFYSVGIGQISSEVPQNLSASRPQDRQFILSSKKLLLSDSGFYLCAWSVSQGNEKLFFGSGTQLSVL.

The genes are TRBV5-1 and TRBJ2-2; TRBD2 matches at 8 bases. V shed 4 bases and J 4 bases; nucleotides not matched to a gene: 12. The V gene's germline CDR1 is SGHRS and CDR2 YFSETQ. CDR3 length: 17 residues. CDR3 bases: TGCGCCAGCAGCCCGGGGGGGGGCACGAGGAGCACCGGGGAGCTGTTTTTT. Translated: CASSPGGGTRSTGELFF.

The chain has TRBV21-1 and TRBJ1-5; TRBD1 was called by the table and not checked on the DNA. TRBV21-1 represents a pseudogene. This CDR3 has 16 amino acids. The CDR3 DNA reads TGTGCCAGCAGCCCCACCAGGGGACGGGACAATCAGCCCCAGCATTTT. Encoded protein: CASSPTRGRDNQPQHF.

This chain joins TRBV27 and TRBJ2-7, with D maybe TRBD2 (6 bases). CDR3 length equals 13 residues. With 6 bases removed from V and 3 bases from J, the gap between germline ends came to 12 bases. From germline, CDR1 is MNHEY and CDR2 SMNVEV (reference sequence). The CDR3 region is CASRLGTYYEQYF. The DNA of the CDR3 is TGTGCCAGCAGGCTCGGGACTTACTACGAGCAGTACTTC.

The chain is built from TRBV11-2 and TRBJ2-1; D perhaps matches TRBD2 (6 bases). Trimming stripped 3 bases from V and 4 bases from J, with 16 bases between. Per the germline V gene, CDR1 is SGHAT and CDR2 is FQNNGV. The CDR3 loop spans 16 amino acids. The CDR3 sequence is CASSFIGGERYNEQFF. The CDR3 DNA follows: TGTGCCAGCAGCTTCATCGGCGGGGAAAGATACAATGAGCAGTTCTTC.

The chain combines TRBV19 with TRBJ1-1; TRBD1 is a possible D gene (5 bases). Germline CDR1 is LNHDA and CDR2 is SQIVND (reference sequence). V lost 8 bases and J 0 bases, leaving 13 bases between the germline ends. This CDR3 contains 14 residues. The CDR3 sequence is CASLPGLLNTEAFF. The CDR3 DNA is TGTGCCAGTCTCCCGGGACTCCTGAACACTGAAGCTTTCTTT. The full variable domain, completed using reference TRBV19 and TRBJ1-1, is DGGITQSPKYLFRKEGQNVTLSCEQNLNHDAMYWYRQDPGQGLRLIYYSQIVNDFQKGDIAEGYSVSREKKESFPLTVTSAQKNPTAFYLCASLPGLLNTEAFFGQGTRLTVV.

The chain joins TRBV4-1 to TRBJ1-4, with TRBD1 matching 10 bases. Germline V gene lookup returns CDR1 MGHRA and CDR2 YSYEKL. Germline trimming cut 6 bases from V and 8 bases from J; bases unmatched to any gene: 6. The CDR3 contains 14 residues. CDR3 residues: CASRPGTGDEKLFF. The CDR3 coding sequence is TGCGCCAGCAGGCCCGGGACAGGGGACGAAAAACTGTTTTTT.

This clone appeared once. The chain uses TRBV4-3 and TRBJ2-1; the match to TRBD2 covers 8 bases. V was clipped by 3 bases and J by 8 bases; unmatched bases: 9. This CDR3 has 15 amino acids. From germline, CDR1 is LGHNA and CDR2 YSLEER. In nucleotides, the CDR3 is TGCGCCAGCAGCCAGGTAGTCGGGAGGGCCGATGAGCAGTTCTTC. Amino acid sequence: CASSQVVGRADEQFF.

The chain recombines TRBV7-8 with TRBJ2-7; 10 bases align to TRBD2. The CDR3 runs to 16 residues. V lost 1 base, J lost 0 bases, and 3 bases stayed unmatched. Looked up from germline, CDR1 is SGHVS and CDR2 is FQNEAQ. For the CDR3, the DNA is TGTGCCAGCAGCTTAGTCTTAGCGGGGGGCTCCTACGAGCAGTACTTC. Translated, it gives CASSLVLAGGSYEQYF.